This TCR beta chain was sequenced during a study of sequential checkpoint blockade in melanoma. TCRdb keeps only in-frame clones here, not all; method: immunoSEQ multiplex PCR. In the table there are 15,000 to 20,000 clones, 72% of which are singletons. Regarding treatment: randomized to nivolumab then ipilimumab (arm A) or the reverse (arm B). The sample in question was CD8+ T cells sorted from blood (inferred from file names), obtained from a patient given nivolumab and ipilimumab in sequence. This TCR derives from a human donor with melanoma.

The CDR3: CASSSLDRGTDTQYF. CDR3 in DNA: TGTGCCAGCAGTTCCCTGGACAGGGGCACAGATACGCAGTATTTT. The V gene is TRBV6-5, the J gene TRBJ2-3, with 8 bases lining up with TRBD1. The J segment lost 1 base and the V segment lost 4 bases, leaving 4 bases of the junction unmatched. There are 15 residues in the CDR3. CDR1 and CDR2 from the germline V gene are MNHEY and SVGAGI.